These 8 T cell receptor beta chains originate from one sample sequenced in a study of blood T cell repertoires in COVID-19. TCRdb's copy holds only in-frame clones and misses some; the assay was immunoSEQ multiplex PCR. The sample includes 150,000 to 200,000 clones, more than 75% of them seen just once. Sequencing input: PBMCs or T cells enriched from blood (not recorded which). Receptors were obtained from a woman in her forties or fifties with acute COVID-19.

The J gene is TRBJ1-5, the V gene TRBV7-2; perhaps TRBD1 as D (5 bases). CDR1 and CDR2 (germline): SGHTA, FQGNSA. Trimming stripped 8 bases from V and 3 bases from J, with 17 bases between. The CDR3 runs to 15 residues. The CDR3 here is CASGNRGGTNQPQHF. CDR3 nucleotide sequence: TGTGCCAGCGGAAATCGGGGGGGGACCAATCAGCCCCAGCATTTT.

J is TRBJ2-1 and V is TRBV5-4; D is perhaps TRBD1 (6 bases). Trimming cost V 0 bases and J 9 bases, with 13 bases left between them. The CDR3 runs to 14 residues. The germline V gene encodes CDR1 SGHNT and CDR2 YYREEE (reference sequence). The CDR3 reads CASSLARGEGEQFF. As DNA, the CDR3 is TGTGCCAGCAGCTTGGCCAGGGGAGAGGGTGAGCAGTTCTTC.

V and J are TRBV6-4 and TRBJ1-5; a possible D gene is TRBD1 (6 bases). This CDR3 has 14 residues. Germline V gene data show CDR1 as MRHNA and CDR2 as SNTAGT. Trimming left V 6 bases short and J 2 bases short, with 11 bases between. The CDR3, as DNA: TGTGCCAGCAGCCTAGGGGGGGGCAATCAGCCCCAGCATTTT. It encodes CASSLGGGNQPQHF.

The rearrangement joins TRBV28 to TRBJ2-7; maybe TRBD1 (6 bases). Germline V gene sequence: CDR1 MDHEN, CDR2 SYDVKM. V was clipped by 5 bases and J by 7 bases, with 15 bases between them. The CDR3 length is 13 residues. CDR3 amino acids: CASSTRTVFEQYV. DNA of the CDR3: TGTGCCAGCAGTACGAGGACAGTGTTTGAGCAGTACGTC.

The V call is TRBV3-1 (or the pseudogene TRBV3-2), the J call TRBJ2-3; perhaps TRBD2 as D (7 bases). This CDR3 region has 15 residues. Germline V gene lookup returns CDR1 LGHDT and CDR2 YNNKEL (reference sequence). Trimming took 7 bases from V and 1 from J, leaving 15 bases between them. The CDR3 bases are TGTGCCAGCACTCCGGTAGGGGGGGGCACAGATACGCAGTATTTT. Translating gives CASTPVGGGTDTQYF.

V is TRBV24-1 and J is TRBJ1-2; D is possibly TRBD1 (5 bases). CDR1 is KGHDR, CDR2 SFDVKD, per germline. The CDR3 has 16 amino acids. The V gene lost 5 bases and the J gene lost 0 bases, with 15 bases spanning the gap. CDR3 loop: CATSAGWGDTNYGYTF. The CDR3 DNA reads TGTGCCACCAGTGCTGGCTGGGGGGATACTAACTATGGCTACACCTTC.

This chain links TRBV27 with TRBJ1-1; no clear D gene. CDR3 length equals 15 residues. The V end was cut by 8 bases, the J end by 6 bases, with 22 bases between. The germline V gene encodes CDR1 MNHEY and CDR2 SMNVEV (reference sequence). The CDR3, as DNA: TGTGCCAGCCGAGACCCTGTGAGGCAAGGAGCTGAAGCTTTCTTT. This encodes CASRDPVRQGAEAFF.

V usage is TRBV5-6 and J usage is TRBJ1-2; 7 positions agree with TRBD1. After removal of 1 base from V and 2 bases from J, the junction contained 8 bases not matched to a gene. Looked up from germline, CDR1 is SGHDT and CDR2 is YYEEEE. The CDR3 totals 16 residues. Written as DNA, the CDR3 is TGTGCCAGCAGCTTGAGGTCTCAACAGGGGAACTATGGCTACACCTTC. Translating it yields CASSLRSQQGNYGYTF. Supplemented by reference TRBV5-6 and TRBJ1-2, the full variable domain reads DAGVTQSPTHLIKTRGQQVTLRCSPKSGHDTVSWYQQALGQGPQFIFQYYEEEERQRGNFPDRFSGHQFPNYSSELNVNALLLGDSALYLCASSLRSQQGNYGYTFGSGTRLTVV.